This TCR beta chain was observed in a study of vaccination effects on CD4 cells after COVID-19. Study context: Subjects were given two BNT162b2 or mRNA-1273 vaccine doses.

Sequencing was preceded by expansion of antigen-specific CD4+ T cells with viral peptide pools in the ViraFEST assay. Scientists isolated CD4+ T cells after an approximately 9-day culture period ended. None of these healthy vaccinees had been infected with SARS-CoV-2 before vaccination. Two million PBMC per well received about 10 IU/ml IL-2 and roughly 10 ug/ml peptides in culture. Details on this clone: Antigen: not known.

The germline V gene encodes CDR1 MNHEY and CDR2 SVGAGI. V lost 5 bases, J lost 0 bases, and 8 bases lay in between. This CDR3 contains 14 residues. Assay used: immunoSEQ multiplex PCR; TCRdb lists only in-frame clones, some missing. The table lists 25,000 or so clones, approximately 70% of them singletons. V is TRBV6-5 and J is TRBJ1-3, with no clear D. The sequence was collected from a human donor who received a COVID-19 vaccine. The specimen comprised CD4+ T cells from PBMCs cultured with HCoV-NL63 spike peptides, sampled before COVID-19 vaccination. The CDR3 DNA sequence: TGTGCCAGCAGTCCCCGGCTCTCTGGAAACACCATATATTTT. Protein sequence: CASSPRLSGNTIYF.